What follows are 32 T cell receptor beta chains derived from one specimen sequenced in a study of human T cells and chemical hapten exposure. TCRdb reprocessed the RACE reads via MiXCR and lists one record per CDR3 protein. The sample includes around 120,000 distinct CDR3 sequences, roughly 13% of them seen just once. This sample's time point: pre-sensitization, week 0. Noted treatment: therapeutic diphenylcyclopropenone sensitization with weekly scalp DPC. Sequences were derived from whole blood, sampled in connection with sensitization to the hapten diphenylcyclopropenone (DPC). Every receptor here comes from a young woman with alopecia areata. Some clones in this sample may be carry-over from other donors' samples.

The sample holds many counts of this clonotype. The chain employs TRBV11-2 and TRBJ2-7; D may be TRBD1 (5 bases). V lost 7 bases and J lost 0, with 16 bases in between. Germline CDR1 SGHAT, CDR2 FQNNGV. The CDR3 is 15 residues long. DNA for the CDR3: TGTGCCAGCACCCCCGGCCAGGGTTTCTCCTACGAGCAGTACTTC. Protein: CASTPGQGFSYEQYF.

This clonotype was counted between two and nine times. This chain joins TRBV10-3 and TRBJ2-2; D uncertain. The germline CDR1 and CDR2 sequences are ENHRY and SYGVKD. Trimming removed 2 bases at V and 1 base at J, with 8 bases between. This CDR3 has 15 residues. This CDR3 is CAISEEWGNTGELFF. The CDR3 nucleotides are TGTGCCATCAGTGAGGAGTGGGGGAACACCGGGGAGCTGTTTTTT.

This clonotype was detected only a few times. This chain connects TRBV10-3 to TRBJ2-3, with D tentatively TRBD1 (5 bases). Germline CDR1 ENHRY, CDR2 SYGVKD. Trimming took 6 bases from V and 6 from J, leaving 16 bases between them. The CDR3 runs to 14 residues. The CDR3 region has the DNA TGTGCCATCAGAGGGGATACAACCGGGGATACGCAGTATTTT. Translation gives CAIRGDTTGDTQYF.

A few counts support this clonotype. The CDR3 region has the DNA TGTGCCAGCAGCGTAGATGGGGGCTATGGCTACACCTTC. Translated, it gives CASSVDGGYGYTF. The chain uses TRBV9 and TRBJ1-2, with a weak D call TRBD1 (5 bases). Deletions cut 0 bases from V and 4 bases from J, with 7 bases between. The germline V gene has CDR1 SGDLS and CDR2 YYNGEE. The CDR3 is 13 amino acids.

This clonotype was counted at least ten times. The chain recombines TRBV29-1 with TRBJ2-5, with TRBD2 identical over 8 bases. Germline V CDR1 and CDR2: SQVTM, ANQGSEA. With V trimmed by 8 bases and J by 0 bases, 11 bases remained unmatched. The CDR3 contains 15 residues. The CDR3: CSLGGISGDQETQYF. CDR3 sequence (DNA): TGCAGCCTCGGAGGGATTAGCGGGGACCAAGAGACCCAGTACTTC.

This clonotype was detected ten times or more. This chain links TRBV11-2 with TRBJ1-6, with TRBD1 matching over 7 bases. CDR1 is SGHAT and CDR2 is FQNNGV in the germline V gene. V gave up 5 bases and J gave up 8 bases; unmatched junction bases: 3. This CDR3 comprises 13 residues. This CDR3 is CASSATGDSPLHF. DNA for the CDR3: TGTGCCAGCAGCGCAACAGGGGATTCACCCCTCCACTTT.

V and J are TRBV9 and TRBJ2-1; D is uncertain. The CDR3 is 13 residues long. Germline V lookup: CDR1 SGDLS, CDR2 YYNGEE. V shed 0 bases and J shed 5 bases, with 6 bases lying between them. Here the CDR3 DNA reads TGTGCCAGCAGCGTAGATGGGGACAATGAGCAGTTCTTC. It is translated as CASSVDGDNEQFF.

V gene TRBV18 combines with J gene TRBJ2-5; D is perhaps TRBD1 or TRBD2 (5 bases each). This CDR3 is built from 14 residues. V was clipped by 4 bases and J by 3 bases, with 12 bases between them. CDR1 is KGHSH and CDR2 is LQKENI in the germline V gene. The DNA of the CDR3 is TGTGCCAGCTCACGGGTGCTGGGGGAAGAGACCCAGTACTTC. As protein: CASSRVLGEETQYF.

The chain uses TRBV3-1 and TRBJ2-3; D perhaps matches TRBD2 (5 bases). The CDR3 consists of 14 residues. Germline assignment: CDR1 LGHDT and CDR2 YNNKEL (reference sequence). V dropped 3 bases and J dropped 1 base, with 8 bases sitting between them. The CDR3 nucleotides read TGTGCCAGCAGCCATCGAGGGCGCACAGATACGCAGTATTTT. Translating it yields CASSHRGRTDTQYF.

The sample holds a few counts of this clonotype. V usage is TRBV27 and J usage is TRBJ1-1, with D unresolved. This CDR3 has 12 amino acids. Germline CDR1 is MNHEY and CDR2 is SMNVEV (reference sequence). V lost 3 bases and J lost 6, with 8 bases in between. The CDR3 DNA reads as TGTGCCAGCAGTTTTTCCCCCTCTGAAGCTTTCTTT. Protein sequence: CASSFSPSEAFF.

This clonotype has only a few counts. J is TRBJ1-5 and V is TRBV15; TRBD1 is a possible D gene (5 bases). This CDR3 comprises 12 residues. V lost 5 bases, J lost 8 bases, and 10 bases lay in between. Germline V gives CDR1 LNHNV, CDR2 YYDKDF (reference sequence). The CDR3 reads CATSFPQEPQHF. The DNA of the CDR3 is TGTGCCACCAGCTTTCCACAGGAGCCCCAGCATTTT.

This clonotype was counted at least ten times. The chain carries TRBV2 and TRBJ2-3; TRBD1 agrees at 9 bases. Germline values: CDR1 SNHLY, CDR2 FYNNEI. The J segment lost 2 bases and the V segment lost 8 bases, leaving 11 bases of the junction unmatched. The CDR3 contains 16 residues. CDR3 region: CASAPQQGAYTDTQYF. The CDR3 bases are TGTGCCAGCGCCCCCCAACAGGGGGCCTACACAGATACGCAGTATTTT.

CDR3 nucleotides: TGTGCCAGCAGTACCCCGGTTGGCTATGGCTACACCTTC. Protein product: CASSTPVGYGYTF. The V gene is TRBV6-5, the J gene TRBJ1-2; D is unclear. CDR1 MNHEY and CDR2 SVGAGI come from the germline V gene. CDR3 size: 13 residues. V was trimmed by 5 bases and J by 4 bases, leaving 11 bases between them.

This clonotype was seen only a few times. The V and J genes are TRBV20-1 and TRBJ2-1; D possibly matches TRBD1 or TRBD2 (5 bases each). The CDR3 runs to 12 residues. The germline CDR1 and CDR2 sequences are DFQATT and SNEGSKA (reference sequence). The V end lost 4 bases, the J end lost 12 bases, and 16 bases lay between the germline ends. CDR3 sequence reads: CSAKQDLPGQFF. CDR3 sequence (DNA): TGCAGTGCTAAACAGGACTTACCCGGGCAGTTCTTC.

This clonotype was seen only a few times. The chain employs TRBV27 and TRBJ1-4; D gene unclear. Germline V gene data show CDR1 as MNHEY and CDR2 as SMNVEV (reference sequence). Deletions cut 4 bases from V and 0 bases from J, with 9 bases between. The CDR3 spans 15 residues. The CDR3: CASSSDTATNEKLFF. The CDR3, as DNA: TGTGCCAGCAGTTCCGACACTGCAACTAATGAAAAACTGTTTTTT.

The chain combines TRBV6-5 with TRBJ2-2; 7 bases agree with TRBD1. This CDR3 spans 15 amino acids. The V and J ends lost 2 bases and 1 base, in that order; junction bases with no gene match: 1. Germline V gene sequence: CDR1 MNHEY, CDR2 SVGAGI. CDR3 DNA sequence: TGTGCCAGCAGTTACCGGACAGGGAACACCGGGGAGCTGTTTTTT. Translated: CASSYRTGNTGELFF.

In this sample, this clonotype turned up many times. J is TRBJ2-3 and V is TRBV7-9; D is unclear. Germline CDR1 reads SEHNR; CDR2 reads FQNEAQ (reference sequence). The V end lost 2 bases, the J end lost 2 bases, and 2 bases lay between the germline ends. This CDR3 region has 12 residues. The CDR3 is CASSLSTDTQYF. In DNA form, the CDR3 reads TGTGCCAGCAGCTTATCCACAGATACGCAGTATTTT.

The chain uses TRBV7-2 and TRBJ1-2, with D hard to call. Germline V gene data show CDR1 as SGHTA and CDR2 as FQGNSA. CDR3 length: 11 amino acids. V lost 1 base, J lost 9 bases, and 6 bases lay in between. The CDR3 DNA reads TGTGCCAGCAGCTTAGGCGGGAGCTACACCTTC. Translated: CASSLGGSYTF. The variable domain in full, completed from reference TRBV7-2 and TRBJ1-2, reads GAGVSQSPSNKVTEKGKDVELRCDPISGHTALYWYRQSLGQGLEFLIYFQGNSAPDKSGLPSDRFSAERTGGSVSTLTIQRTQQEDSAVYLCASSLGGSYTFGSGTRLTVV.

This clonotype was counted many times. The chain joins TRBV20-1 to TRBJ1-6; 9 bases map to TRBD1. Germline assignment: CDR1 DFQATT and CDR2 SNEGSKA (reference sequence). This CDR3 comprises 15 residues. The V gene end was trimmed by 2 bases and the J gene end by 10 bases; junction bases not matched to a gene: 9. Written as DNA, the CDR3 is TGCAGTGCTAGAACCCCGGGACAGGGACCCTCACCCCTCCACTTT. Translating gives CSARTPGQGPSPLHF.

The chain combines TRBV30 with TRBJ1-5; no reliable D call. CDR3 length: 14 residues. Germline CDR1 is GTSNPN and CDR2 is SVGIG (reference sequence). V lost 0 bases and J lost 6, with 12 bases in between. CDR3 region: CAWSVGPSRQPQHF. The CDR3, as DNA: TGTGCCTGGAGTGTAGGACCCTCTCGTCAGCCCCAGCATTTT.

At least ten counts were recorded for this clonotype. The genes are TRBV5-1 and TRBJ1-1, with D maybe TRBD1 (5 bases). In germline, CDR1 is SGHRS, CDR2 YFSETQ. The CDR3 is made up of 14 amino acids. Trimming shortened V by 0 bases and J by 4 bases, and 10 bases separated the two germline ends. The CDR3, as DNA: TGCGCCAGCAGCTTGGTGGTCGGGGGCACTGAAGCTTTCTTT. Translated, it gives CASSLVVGGTEAFF.

This clonotype was counted ten times or more. This chain links TRBV2 with TRBJ1-1, with 7 nucleotides matching TRBD1. This CDR3 has 16 residues. Germline trimming cut 1 base from V and 11 bases from J; bases unmatched to any gene: 16. Germline V gene data show CDR1 as SNHLY and CDR2 as FYNNEI. This CDR3 reads CASSEEFLGDRVGAFF. DNA of the CDR3: TGTGCCAGCAGTGAAGAGTTTTTGGGCGACAGGGTTGGGGCTTTCTTT.

The sample holds a few counts of this clonotype. This CDR3 reads CASSLTGSGSGANVLTF. For the CDR3, the DNA is TGTGCCAGCAGCTTAACGGGATCTGGATCTGGGGCCAACGTCCTGACTTTC. The chain couples TRBV7-6 to TRBJ2-6, with a possible D match to TRBD2 (5 bases). Germline CDR1 is SGHVS and CDR2 is FNYEAQ. Trimming removed 2 bases from V and 1 base from J, with 12 bases in between. The CDR3 is 17 amino acids.

This clonotype was detected many times. The chain carries TRBV29-1 and TRBJ2-7; 8 positions agree with TRBD1. Per germline, CDR1 SQVTM and CDR2 ANQGSEA. This CDR3 spans 12 amino acids. The V segment lost 7 bases and the J segment 2 bases; nucleotides outside the gene matches: 4. CDR3 protein: CSARDRTYEQYF. The CDR3 DNA is TGCAGCGCCCGGGACAGGACCTACGAGCAGTACTTC.

This clonotype was observed a handful of times. This rearrangement joins TRBV6-2 or TRBV6-3 to TRBJ1-5; no definite D call. The CDR3 length is 14 residues. Germline CDR1 reads MNHEY; CDR2 reads SVGEGT. V was shortened by 3 bases and J by 1 base, with 7 bases between the two germline ends. The CDR3 DNA sequence: TGTGCCAGCAGTTATATTGGCAGCAATCAGCCCCAGCATTTT. Its translation is CASSYIGSNQPQHF.

This clonotype showed up just a few times. J is TRBJ2-5 and V is TRBV12-3 or TRBV12-4, with D possibly TRBD2 on 5 matching bases. Trimming shortened V by 7 bases and J by 4 bases, and 16 bases separated the two germline ends. The CDR3 covers 14 residues. The CDR3 region is CASTPDTSRETQYF. CDR3 sequence (DNA): TGTGCCAGCACCCCCGATACTAGTAGAGAGACCCAGTACTTC.

This clonotype appeared a few times. The CDR3 nucleotides read TGTGCCAGCAGCTTAGGGGGACTGATCTACGAGCAGTACTTC. Translation gives CASSLGGLIYEQYF. The chain is built from TRBV11-2 and TRBJ2-7, with D possibly TRBD2 on 6 matching bases. V was trimmed by 1 base and J by 3 bases, leaving 10 bases between them. The CDR3 runs 14 residues. CDR1 SGHAT and CDR2 FQNNGV come from the germline V gene.

The V gene is TRBV4-3, the J gene TRBJ2-3; D remains ambiguous. Germline V gene lookup returns CDR1 LGHNA and CDR2 YSLEER. V was clipped by 0 bases and J by 4 bases, with 14 bases between them. CDR3 length: 16 residues. The CDR3 is CASSQDDGLRADTQYF. In DNA, the CDR3 is TGCGCCAGCAGCCAAGATGACGGCCTGCGAGCAGATACGCAGTATTTT.

This chain joins TRBV7-7 and TRBJ2-5; D remains ambiguous. The germline V gene has CDR1 SSHAT and CDR2 FNYEAQ (reference sequence). The ends were cut back, 5 bases at V and 3 bases at J, with 10 bases in the middle. The CDR3 has 13 amino acids. The CDR3 DNA follows: TGTGCCAGCAGCCGTGGAGCAGAAGAGACCCAGTACTTC. It codes for CASSRGAEETQYF.

The V and J genes are TRBV27 and TRBJ2-7; no firm D call. The V end was cut by 2 bases, the J end by 3 bases, with 14 bases between. CDR3 length: 15 residues. Germline-derived CDR1 and CDR2 are MNHEY and SMNVEV (reference sequence). The CDR3 protein is CASSLAPGSLYEQYF. Written as DNA, the CDR3 is TGTGCCAGCAGTTTAGCCCCCGGCAGTCTCTACGAGCAGTACTTC.

This clonotype has more than one count but fewer than ten. The genes are TRBV27 and TRBJ1-5; D not resolved. This CDR3 comprises 11 residues. Germline V gene sequence: CDR1 MNHEY, CDR2 SMNVEV (reference sequence). Deletions cut 5 bases from V and 16 bases from J, with 15 bases between. In DNA, the CDR3 is TGTGCCAGCAGTCTGGGCCGATTCCTCCATTTT. Residues: CASSLGRFLHF.

In its sample, this clonotype was seen a few times. The chain is built from TRBV20-1 and TRBJ1-2, with D possibly matching TRBD1 (5 bases). Trimming shortened V by 6 bases and J by 8 bases, and 16 bases separated the two germline ends. Germline assignment: CDR1 DFQATT and CDR2 SNEGSKA (reference sequence). The CDR3 sequence is 12 residues long. The CDR3 loop is CSADRGTLGYTF. The DNA of the CDR3 is TGCAGTGCAGATAGAGGGACCCTAGGCTACACCTTC.